This T cell receptor (beta chain) was captured in a study of blood T cell repertoires in COVID-19. A single count supports this clone. The V gene lost 6 bases and the J gene lost 3 bases, with 19 bases spanning the gap. The CDR3 spans 15 residues. Germline assignment: CDR1 SGHNT and CDR2 YYREEE (reference sequence). Generated by immunoSEQ multiplex PCR, the TCRdb table keeps only in-frame clones and is missing some. Of about 300,000 clones in the sample, approximately 86% were seen once. The receptor comes from a man in his late teens or twenties with active or convalescent COVID-19. Sequencing was carried out using peripheral blood. The V gene is TRBV5-4, the J gene TRBJ2-7, with D tentatively TRBD2 (6 bases). CDR3 region: CASTNRGGADYEQYF. CDR3 nucleotide sequence: TGTGCCAGCACGAATCGTGGCGGGGCAGACTACGAGCAGTACTTC.